This entry lists 20 T cell receptor beta chains sequenced from one sample in a study of blood T cell repertoires in COVID-19. Some clones are missing from TCRdb's copy, which holds only in-frame ones; the method was immunoSEQ multiplex PCR. The profile shows about 110,000 clones, around 82% of them singletons. Specimen: peripheral blood. The source of these receptors is a woman aged 55-69 years with acute or convalescent COVID-19.

This chain joins TRBV6-5 and TRBJ2-2; the match to TRBD1 covers 7 bases. With 10 bases clipped from V and 0 bases from J, the junction kept 8 bases outside the gene matches. Per the germline V gene, CDR1 is MNHEY and CDR2 is SVGAGI. The CDR3 spans 15 residues. The CDR3 reads CAILVGQPNTGELFF. CDR3 coding DNA: TGTGCCATACTGGTGGGACAGCCGAACACCGGGGAGCTGTTTTTT.

This clone was seen only a few times. The genes are TRBV5-4 and TRBJ1-1; D unresolved. CDR3 length equals 13 residues. The V end was cut by 2 bases, the J end by 1 base, with 6 bases between. Germline assignment: CDR1 SGHNT and CDR2 YYREEE (reference sequence). In nucleotides, the CDR3 is TGTGCCAGCAGCTTCGCAGAGAACACTGAAGCTTTCTTT. Its protein product is CASSFAENTEAFF.

The V gene is TRBV9, the J gene TRBJ1-2; 9 bases fit TRBD1. Germline CDR1 reads SGDLS; CDR2 reads YYNGEE. CDR3 length: 13 amino acids. The V segment lost 4 bases and the J segment 6 bases; nucleotides outside the gene matches: 4. The DNA for the CDR3 is TGTGCCAGCAGCACAGGGGGCTCAGATGGCTACACCTTC. The encoded protein is CASSTGGSDGYTF.

V gene TRBV4-3 combines with J gene TRBJ1-2; TRBD1 aligns across 7 bases. The V and J ends lost 0 bases and 4 bases, in that order; junction bases with no gene match: 8. Germline V gene lookup returns CDR1 LGHNA and CDR2 YSLEER. The CDR3 contains 16 residues. This CDR3 is CASSQDRTGAVYGYTF. As DNA, the CDR3 is TGCGCCAGCAGCCAAGATCGCACAGGGGCTGTCTATGGCTACACCTTC.

J is TRBJ1-2 and V is TRBV19; D is undetermined. The CDR3 runs 13 residues. Per the germline V gene, CDR1 is LNHDA and CDR2 is SQIVND (reference sequence). Deletions cut 5 bases from V and 4 bases from J, with 11 bases between. The CDR3 DNA reads TGTGCCAGTAGTCCCCTTACGCGCTATGGCTACACCTTC. Amino acids: CASSPLTRYGYTF.

The chain combines TRBV29-1 with TRBJ2-5; D is unclear. Germline V gene lookup returns CDR1 SQVTM and CDR2 ANQGSEA. The V and J ends lost 4 bases and 1 base respectively, with 4 bases between them. CDR3 size: 11 residues. The CDR3 sequence is CSVAIQETQYF. Written as DNA, the CDR3 is TGCAGCGTTGCAATCCAAGAGACCCAGTACTTC. Drawing the rest from reference TRBV29-1 and TRBJ2-5, the complete variable domain is SAVISQKPSRDICQRGTSLTIQCQVDSQVTMMFWYRQQPGQSLTLIATANQGSEATYESGFVIDKFPISRPNLTFSTLTVSNMSPEDSSIYLCSVAIQETQYFGPGTRLLVL.

V and J are TRBV2 and TRBJ2-1, with 10 bases identical to TRBD1. Germline CDR1 reads SNHLY; CDR2 reads FYNNEI. Trimming cost V 10 bases and J 8 bases; bases outside gene matches: 8. The CDR3 is 13 residues long. CDR3 residues: CATPRDRGYEQFF. In DNA form, the CDR3 reads TGTGCCACCCCCCGGGACAGGGGCTATGAGCAGTTCTTC. Full variable domain (missing parts from reference TRBV2 and TRBJ2-1): EPEVTQTPSHQVTQMGQEVILRCVPISNHLYFYWYRQILGQKVEFLVSFYNNEISEKSEIFDDQFSVERPDGSNFTLKIRSTKLEDSAMYFCATPRDRGYEQFFGPGTRLTVL.

The chain recombines TRBV28 with TRBJ1-5; TRBD1 is a possible D gene (5 bases). Germline V CDR1 and CDR2: MDHEN, SYDVKM. The CDR3 spans 18 residues. V was pared by 8 bases and J by 0 bases, with 23 bases between. The CDR3, as DNA: TGTGCCAGCTCCGTTTGGACAAGGGCCACTTATAGCAATCAGCCCCAGCATTTT. It encodes CASSVWTRATYSNQPQHF.

V usage is TRBV7-2 and J usage is TRBJ1-3, with no clear D. The CDR3 length is 15 residues. Trimming shortened V by 1 base and J by 4 bases, and 11 bases separated the two germline ends. Germline CDR1 reads SGHTA; CDR2 reads FQGNSA. The CDR3 loop is CASSLGRLTGNTIYF. CDR3 nucleotides: TGTGCCAGCAGCTTAGGGAGGCTCACCGGAAACACCATATATTTT.

This chain uses TRBV10-3 with TRBJ1-2, with D maybe TRBD1 (6 bases). CDR3 length: 15 residues. Trimming removed 2 bases at V and 3 bases at J, with 13 bases between. Germline CDR1 and CDR2: ENHRY and SYGVKD. In DNA, the CDR3 is TGTGCCATCAGTGAGGTGGGCCAGGGGCACTATGGCTACACCTTC. Translating gives CAISEVGQGHYGYTF.

This clone was seen a few times. This rearrangement joins TRBV5-4 to TRBJ2-5, with a possible D match to TRBD2 (6 bases). The CDR3 contains 14 residues. Germline V gives CDR1 SGHNT, CDR2 YYREEE (reference sequence). Trimming left V 1 base short and J 4 bases short, with 11 bases between. CDR3 sequence reads: CASSLKLAGETQYF. The DNA for the CDR3 is TGTGCCAGCAGCTTGAAACTAGCAGGAGAGACCCAGTACTTC.

The rearrangement joins TRBV6-5 to TRBJ1-1, with 7 bases lining up with TRBD1. Germline values: CDR1 MNHEY, CDR2 SVGAGI. The length of the CDR3 is 15 residues. V lost 5 bases to trimming and J lost 1 base; unmatched junction nucleotides: 7. CDR3 sequence reads: CASSLSGTANTEAFF. The CDR3 DNA sequence: TGTGCCAGCAGTCTCTCCGGGACAGCGAACACTGAAGCTTTCTTT.

The rearrangement links TRBV4-3 to TRBJ2-2; 14 nucleotides match TRBD2. CDR3 size: 19 residues. The V and J ends lost 4 bases and 0 bases, in that order; junction bases with no gene match: 7. Germline V CDR1 and CDR2: LGHNA, YSLEER. This CDR3 reads CASSLRTSGGYANTGELFF. As DNA, the CDR3 is TGCGCCAGCAGCCTTCGGACTAGCGGGGGGTACGCGAACACCGGGGAGCTGTTTTTT.

V and J are TRBV5-4 and TRBJ2-7; D not certain. Germline V gene data show CDR1 as SGHNT and CDR2 as YYREEE (reference sequence). The CDR3 has 11 residues. Trimming shortened V by 4 bases and J by 3 bases, and 5 bases separated the two germline ends. As DNA, the CDR3 is TGTGCCAGCAGCAATTACTACGAGCAGTACTTC. It codes for CASSNYYEQYF.

The chain has TRBV3-1 (or the pseudogene TRBV3-2) and TRBJ1-1; TRBD1 is a possible D gene (6 bases). V lost 5 bases, J lost 8 bases, and 9 bases lay in between. The V gene's germline CDR1 is LGHDT and CDR2 YNNKEL (reference sequence). The CDR3 consists of 11 residues. The CDR3 reads CASSEGQEAFF. The DNA of the CDR3 is TGTGCCAGCAGCGAAGGACAGGAAGCTTTCTTT.

This clone has more than one count but fewer than ten. The V gene is TRBV5-5, the J gene TRBJ1-2; possible D gene TRBD1, 5 bases. V was pared by 0 bases and J by 4 bases, with 13 bases between. This CDR3 has 15 amino acids. CDR1 SGHKS and CDR2 YYEKEE come from the germline V gene (reference sequence). CDR3 region: CASSLDSRDFYGYTF. Written as DNA, the CDR3 is TGTGCCAGCAGCTTGGACTCGAGGGACTTCTATGGCTACACCTTC.

The V gene is TRBV27, the J gene TRBJ2-2, with D unresolved. CDR3 length: 14 amino acids. Trimming cost V 3 bases and J 2 bases, with 7 bases left between them. Germline V lookup: CDR1 MNHEY, CDR2 SMNVEV (reference sequence). The chain's CDR3 is CASSFSRNTGELFF. DNA of the CDR3: TGTGCCAGCAGTTTCAGTCGAAACACCGGGGAGCTGTTTTTT.

The genes are TRBV3-1 (or the pseudogene TRBV3-2) and TRBJ2-7; 10 bases are shared with TRBD2. The length of the CDR3 is 17 residues. Unmatched junction bases numbered 13, after V lost 1 base and J lost 7 bases. Germline lookup yields CDR1 LGHDT and CDR2 YNNKEL (reference sequence). The chain's CDR3 is CASSQVWLAGEGREQYF. CDR3 nucleotides: TGTGCCAGCAGCCAAGTGTGGCTAGCGGGGGAAGGTCGGGAGCAGTACTTC.

The chain couples TRBV5-4 to TRBJ1-5; D not resolved. The germline V gene encodes CDR1 SGHNT and CDR2 YYREEE (reference sequence). Trimming took off 4 bases at V and 4 bases at J, with 9 bases between the two ends. CDR3 length: 13 amino acids. CDR3 amino acids: CASSAGSNQPQHF. The DNA for the CDR3 is TGTGCCAGCAGCGCGGGGTCTAATCAGCCCCAGCATTTT.

The V call is TRBV21-1, the J call TRBJ1-2; the D call of TRBD1 is as the table states it, not checked on the DNA. TRBV21-1 is a known pseudogene. CDR3 length: 17 amino acids. This CDR3 is CASSKGYTALRNYGYTF. The CDR3 DNA follows: TGTGCCAGCAGCAAAGGATACACAGCTCTAAGGAACTATGGCTACACCTTC.